A single sample is the source of the 5 T cell receptor beta chains below, sequenced in a study of blood T cell repertoires in COVID-19. Profiling relied on immunoSEQ multiplex PCR, and the TCRdb table lists in-frame clones only, not all of them. The table has 20,000 to 25,000 clones, less than 75% seen once. Sample: peripheral blood. The receptors originated from a human donor in a cohort sampled during active or convalescent COVID-19.

The rearrangement links TRBV27 to TRBJ1-3; D gene unclear. Trimming cost V 0 bases and J 1 base, with 7 bases left between them. The CDR3 is 15 amino acids. CDR1 is MNHEY and CDR2 is SMNVEV in the germline V gene (reference sequence). The chain's CDR3 is CASSLSGGSGNTIYF. The DNA of the CDR3 is TGTGCCAGCAGTTTATCGGGAGGGTCTGGAAACACCATATATTTT.

The V call is TRBV28, the J call TRBJ1-5, with TRBD1 as a possible D gene (6 bases). Germline V gene sequence: CDR1 MDHEN, CDR2 SYDVKM. The CDR3 spans 15 residues. The germline V and J ends were trimmed by 3 bases and 7 bases, with 16 bases remaining between them. The CDR3 is CASSFTTGGGQPQHF. Here the CDR3 DNA reads TGTGCCAGCAGTTTCACGACGGGGGGCGGCCAGCCCCAGCATTTT.

The CDR3 region has the DNA TGTGCCACCAGTGATTCCGGGACAGGGGATGCCGGGGAGCTGTTTTTT. Amino acid sequence: CATSDSGTGDAGELFF. The chain has TRBV24-1 and TRBJ2-2, with 10 bases fitting TRBD1. The CDR3 has 16 residues. Germline loops: CDR1 KGHDR, CDR2 SFDVKD. With 2 bases clipped from V and 6 bases from J, the junction kept 5 bases outside the gene matches.

The rearrangement links TRBV28 to TRBJ1-6; 8 nucleotides line up with TRBD1. The V and J ends lost 6 bases and 10 bases, in that order; junction bases with no gene match: 8. The germline gives CDR1 MDHEN, CDR2 SYDVKM. The CDR3 has 14 residues. This CDR3 is CASSPGQGQSPLHF. The CDR3 bases are TGTGCCAGCAGCCCTGGACAGGGTCAGTCACCCCTCCACTTT.

The rearrangement uses TRBV30 and TRBJ1-5, with 7 bases that match TRBD1. The germline V gene encodes CDR1 GTSNPN and CDR2 SVGIG (reference sequence). J gave up 0 bases and V 2 bases, and 4 bases lay outside the gene matches. The CDR3 has 15 residues. The CDR3 DNA follows: TGTGCCTGGAGTATAGGGGGCAGTAGCAATCAGCCCCAGCATTTT. Its protein product is CAWSIGGSSNQPQHF.